This record covers a single T cell receptor beta chain. Many counts were recorded for this clonotype. What this receptor recognizes is not known. Per-base quality was not reported, and no clone a single base away is much larger than it. This sample is part of a study of HIV-infected children after antiretroviral therapy interruption (dated by TCRdb to about 2019). General notes on the study: The study included eight children, four on planned treatment interruption and four on continuous treatment, and all eight had a CD4+ count above 500 and a viral load below 50 copies/ml. The interruption group had a median age of roughly 9.4 years, and the continuous treatment group had a median age of approximately 8 years. Recorded exposure to EBV and CMV was present in most of the participating children. Samples from the interruption arm were taken at week 0, at week 12, at the end of interruption (week 24 or 48), and about 3 years after the study ended. In the continuous-treatment arm, samples from corresponding weeks 0, 48 and 150 were analyzed. Alongside measurements of thymic output, TCR repertoires of children on planned treatment interruption were compared with TCR repertoires of children on continuous antiretroviral treatment.

The sample's treatment or condition, from its label and the paper: PENTA 11 planned treatment interruption arm or continuous ART arm. The participants, all children from the United Kingdom aged 2 to 15 years, had been on at least three-drug ART for a minimum of 24 weeks. Cryopreserved PBMCs containing at least 5 million viable cells were required, and a few candidate patients were excluded because of low viable PBMC yield. Using a FACSAria III cell sorter, memory CD8+ CD45RO+ CD45RA- T cells were FACS-sorted out of thawed PBMCs. After sorting, the cells were fixed and RNA was extracted first with the RNeasy FFPE kit and then with the RNeasy Micro kit. Findings and caveats that apply to the study as a whole: For naive CD4+ repertoires of PTI patients, CDR3 sharing between time points dropped once interruption began, while many sequences were shared between the end of interruption and 3 years later. An increase in shared-triplet CDR3 clusters after interruption was observed in a few patients; however, the overall increase was not significant unless one outlier patient was excluded. The low number of patients is a limitation and the data should be interpreted with caution.

The cysteine opens and the phenylalanine closes a CDR3 of 16 amino acids. Just CDR3 DNA is preserved here, 48 bases in frame from base 1. The germline V gene (reference sequence) specifies LNHDA as CDR1 and SQIVND as CDR2. V is pruned by 5 bases and J by 2 bases, leaving 9 bases of the junction without a gene match. Receptors were amplified or captured by 3' RACE. TCR libraries were constructed from RNA with a 3' RACE protocol that used unique molecular identifiers to correct for PCR amplification bias. Up to roughly 12 amplicon libraries were pooled and sequenced on an Illumina MiSeq with v2 2x250 paired-end chemistry. As for the original processing: Reads were processed with Decombinator for assignment of V and J genes and CDR3, and barcode-based correction of errors and PCR bias was applied. Repertoires were subsampled to equal depth before Gini coefficient calculation using the R ineq package. GLIPH, Hamming distance and a shared triplet metric were used to assess CDR3 similarity. Clones were called with MiXCR by TCRdb after fastp trimmed the public reads at Q25, and only in-frame beta chains were retained. CDR3 protein duplicates are merged, each entry listing the most common genes and DNA. The V and J calls and clone size come from TCRdb's table, not from the authors' own analysis. For this sample the table gives around 3,900 distinct CDR3 sequences, of which approximately 4.6% were detected only once. The ten largest clones capture 25% to 30% of the sample.

The V and J genes are TRBV19 and TRBJ1-5, with 7 bases in between that match TRBD1. The sequencing used CD45RO+ CD8+ T cells from PBMCs, pooled from several time points, collected from a donor given antiretroviral therapy, either interrupted or continuous. This specimen's cell subset or site label, interpreted: memory CD8+ CD45RO+ CD45RA- T cells. The clonotype comes from a pool of human donors with HIV. CDR3 loop: CASSADRTFRNQPQHF. The DNA sequence is as follows: TGTGCCAGTAGTGCGGACAGGACGTTTCGCAATCAGCCCCAGCATTTT.